These T cell receptor beta chains were read from a single sample in a study of cytomegalovirus exposure and HLA in healthy donors. Sequencing was performed with immunoSEQ multiplex PCR; in TCRdb, only in-frame clones are kept and a portion is missing. Among roughly 150,000 clones listed, 70% to 80% were seen once. The sample comprised PBMCs. The receptors stem from a man aged 50-60 years in good health and CMV-seropositive. Both conserved end residues are part of each CDR3. The D gene is left open where the match is weak. Where a row states a size, it is once, few, many or the class of an expanded clone; other rows omit it.

V gene,clone size,D gene,J gene,CDR3 length,CDR3 protein,CDR3 DNA
TRBV2,few,NA,TRBJ2-1,11,CASSEGPHEFF,TGTGCCAGCAGTGAAGGGCCGCACGAGTTCTTC
TRBV15,NA,TRBD1,TRBJ2-5,15,CATSRGTGGAETQYF,TGTGCCACCAGCAGAGGGACAGGGGGGGCAGAGACCCAGTACTTC
TRBV5-4,once,NA,TRBJ1-6,15,CASSLERGSHSPLHF,TGTGCCAGCAGCTTGGAGCGGGGATCGCATTCACCCCTCCACTTT
TRBV6-5,NA,TRBD1,TRBJ1-5,15,CASRPDRGSNQPQHF,TGTGCCAGCAGGCCCGACAGGGGGAGCAATCAGCCCCAGCATTTT
TRBV9,once,TRBD2,TRBJ2-3,18,CASSTHVASGGGTDTQYF,TGTGCCAGCAGCACCCACGTAGCTAGCGGGGGGGGCACAGATACGCAGTATTTT
TRBV28,few,NA,TRBJ1-2,13,CASSNSGGYGYTF,TGTGCCAGCAGTAATTCGGGGGGCTATGGCTACACCTTC
TRBV19,NA,NA,TRBJ1-2,13,CASSQGHRGGYTF,TGTGCCAGTTCCCAGGGACATCGCGGGGGCTACACCTTC
TRBV5-1,NA,NA,TRBJ2-7,15,CASSLGQGLTYEQYF,TGCGCCAGCAGCTTGGGGCAGGGGCTCACCTACGAGCAGTACTTC
TRBV14,once,NA,TRBJ2-7,15,CASSPHRGAKYEQYF,TGTGCCAGCAGCCCGCATCGGGGGGCTAAGTACGAGCAGTACTTC
TRBV28,few,TRBD2,TRBJ2-2,13,CASSSGGTGELFF,TGTGCCAGCAGTTCGGGGGGAACCGGGGAGCTGTTTTTT
TRBV2,once,TRBD1,TRBJ2-7,14,CASLPGQVSYEQYF,TGTGCCAGCTTACCGGGACAGGTTTCCTACGAGCAGTACTTC
TRBV29-1,once,TRBD2,TRBJ2-1,16,CSVGGGAGGNRNEQFF,TGCAGCGTTGGGGGAGGAGCGGGGGGGAACCGCAATGAGCAGTTCTTC
TRBV29-1,NA,TRBD1,TRBJ2-7,13,CSVEGDRPYEQYF,TGCAGCGTTGAGGGGGACAGACCCTACGAGCAGTACTTC
TRBV7-9,NA,NA,TRBJ1-2,14,CASSLFPGDGRYTF,TGTGCCAGCAGCTTATTCCCAGGGGACGGTCGCTACACCTTC
TRBV18,NA,TRBD1,TRBJ2-5,15,CASSHPTGVIETQYF,TGTGCCAGCTCACACCCGACAGGGGTTATAGAGACCCAGTACTTC
TRBV4-3,NA,TRBD2,TRBJ2-2,16,CASSLGLAGETGELFF,TGCGCCAGCAGCCTAGGACTAGCGGGGGAAACCGGGGAGCTGTTTTTT
TRBV11-3,NA,NA,TRBJ2-1,13,CASSPTVYNEQFF,TGTGCCAGCAGCCCGACAGTTTACAATGAGCAGTTCTTC
TRBV7-9,few,NA,TRBJ2-1,15,CASSLKTRSYNEQFF,TGTGCCAGCAGCTTGAAGACACGCAGCTACAATGAGCAGTTCTTC
TRBV9,NA,TRBD1,TRBJ1-1,14,CASSTEGAPTEAFF,TGTGCCAGCAGTACTGAGGGGGCGCCGACTGAAGCTTTCTTT
TRBV5-5,NA,TRBD1,TRBJ2-4,14,CASSLRGQGDIQYF,TGTGCCAGCAGCTTGAGGGGACAGGGAGACATTCAGTACTTC
TRBV30,NA,NA,TRBJ1-2,12,CAWRAEIYGYTF,TGTGCCTGGAGAGCCGAGATTTATGGCTACACCTTC
TRBV2,NA,NA,TRBJ1-2,11,CASILSYGYTF,TGTGCCAGCATCCTCAGCTATGGCTACACCTTC
TRBV6-4,NA,NA,TRBJ2-2,12,CASSGYTGELFF,TGTGCCAGCAGCGGTTACACCGGGGAGCTGTTTTTT
TRBV27,NA,NA,TRBJ2-7,14,CASIKPGTYYEQYF,TGTGCCAGCATCAAACCCGGGACTTACTACGAGCAGTACTTC
TRBV27,NA,NA,TRBJ1-2,16,CASSPVGGSRAGGYTF,TGTGCCAGCAGCCCAGTGGGCGGGTCACGCGCGGGTGGCTACACCTTC
TRBV6-5,NA,NA,TRBJ2-1,15,CASSYSRPALSEQFF,TGTGCCAGCAGTTACTCGAGGCCTGCTCTGAGTGAGCAGTTCTTC
TRBV4-3,NA,TRBD2,TRBJ2-3,16,CASSPGGRGGTDTQYF,TGCGCCAGCAGCCCCGGTGGGCGGGGGGGCACAGATACGCAGTATTTT
TRBV25-1,NA,NA,TRBJ2-3,16,CASSDWGEERTDTQYF,TGTGCCAGCAGTGATTGGGGGGAGGAACGCACAGATACGCAGTATTTT
TRBV5-1,NA,NA,TRBJ2-7,12,CASSLTGNEQYF,TGCGCCAGCAGCTTGACAGGGAACGAGCAGTACTTC
TRBV4-1,NA,TRBD1,TRBJ1-1,16,CASSLERGQPNTEAFF,TGCGCCAGCAGCCTAGAGCGGGGACAGCCTAACACTGAAGCTTTCTTT
TRBV7-7,NA,NA,TRBJ2-5,16,CASSLVAGAPGETQYF,TGTGCTAGCAGCTTAGTCGCAGGGGCGCCGGGAGAGACCCAGTACTTC
TRBV4-3,NA,NA,TRBJ2-1,16,CASSQEPGAIYNEQFF,TGCGCCAGCAGCCAAGAACCAGGGGCGATATACAATGAGCAGTTCTTC
TRBV28,NA,NA,TRBJ1-5,14,CAATGSYGNQPQHF,TGTGCAGCAACAGGCAGCTATGGCAATCAGCCCCAGCATTTT
TRBV7-2,NA,NA,TRBJ1-1,13,CASSRWGGTEAFF,TGTGCCAGCAGCCGGTGGGGGGGCACTGAAGCTTTCTTT
TRBV13,NA,TRBD2,TRBJ2-1,13,CASREEPYNEQFF,TGTGCCAGCCGGGAGGAGCCCTACAATGAGCAGTTCTTC
TRBV4-3,NA,NA,TRBJ2-2,16,CASSLGPGLDTGELFF,TGCGCCAGCAGCCTAGGCCCCGGGTTAGATACCGGGGAGCTGTTTTTT
TRBV2,NA,NA,TRBJ1-4,14,CASSRQAIREKLFF,TGTGCCAGCAGTCGACAGGCAATACGGGAAAAACTGTTTTTT
TRBV18,NA,TRBD1,TRBJ1-1,14,CASSPTGLGTEAFF,TGTGCCAGCTCACCGACAGGGCTAGGCACTGAAGCTTTCTTT
TRBV7-9,NA,NA,TRBJ1-4,17,CASSLGTGPVSNEKLFF,TGTGCCAGCAGCTTAGGTACAGGGCCTGTAAGCAATGAAAAACTGTTTTTT
TRBV19,NA,TRBD1,TRBJ1-4,15,CASSRDRVPREKLFF,TGTGCCAGTAGTAGAGACAGGGTTCCGAGGGAAAAACTGTTTTTT
TRBV9,NA,TRBD1,TRBJ2-2,15,CASSVLDRGTGELFF,TGTGCCAGCAGCGTTTTAGACAGGGGAACCGGGGAGCTGTTTTTT
TRBV7-9,NA,NA,TRBJ2-1,14,CASSPPSWKNEQFF,TGTGCCAGCAGCCCACCTAGCTGGAAGAATGAGCAGTTCTTC
TRBV7-7,NA,TRBD1,TRBJ2-5,16,CASSLASGTGQETQYF,TGTGCTAGCAGCTTAGCAAGTGGGACAGGCCAAGAGACCCAGTACTTC
TRBV28,NA,TRBD2,TRBJ2-7,15,CASSLGGLGSYEQYF,TGTGCCAGCAGTTTAGGGGGACTAGGGAGCTACGAGCAGTACTTC
TRBV7-2,NA,TRBD1,TRBJ1-3,15,CASSLTGGPKNTIYF,TGTGCCAGCAGCTTAACAGGGGGCCCTAAAAACACCATATATTTT
TRBV5-1,NA,NA,TRBJ2-7,15,CASSLAPDSSYEQYF,TGCGCCAGCAGCTTGGCTCCGGACTCGTCCTACGAGCAGTACTTC
TRBV4-3,NA,TRBD2,TRBJ2-7,16,CASSQGPSSGSYEQYF,TGCGCCAGCAGCCAAGGTCCGTCTAGCGGCTCCTACGAGCAGTACTTC
TRBV18,NA,NA,TRBJ2-5,13,CASSPSQGETQYF,TGTGCCAGCTCACCGTCCCAGGGGGAGACCCAGTACTTC
TRBV18,NA,TRBD1,TRBJ1-2,13,CASSTGASYGYTF,TGTGCCAGCTCCACAGGGGCTAGCTATGGCTACACCTTC
TRBV9,NA,NA,TRBJ1-1,13,CASSVGGYTEAFF,TGTGCCAGCAGCGTAGGAGGGTACACTGAAGCTTTCTTT
TRBV6-5,NA,NA,TRBJ2-3,15,CASSYSEALTDTQYF,TGTGCCAGCAGTTACTCGGAGGCCCTCACAGATACGCAGTATTTT